A selection of T cell receptor beta chains follows, all from one sample in a study of shared clonotypes between healthy human individuals. The table came from immunoSEQ multiplex PCR; TCRdb's copy has only in-frame clones and leaves some out. The sample holds about 2,500,000 clones, more than 80% seen once. Sequenced sample: naive CD4+ T cells sorted from blood. Receptors were obtained from a man between 18 and 29 years old in good health. Each CDR3 is given with its conserved first and last residue. Fields, in order: clone size, D gene, V gene, J gene, CDR3 DNA, CDR3 protein. A D gene is named only where the DNA matches it firmly. Not every row has a clone size; where given, it reads once, few, many or a size class.

NA	NA	TRBV7-9	TRBJ2-3	TGTGCCAGCAGCTCAGGCACCTTAAGGACAGATACGCAGTATTTT	CASSSGTLRTDTQYF
NA	NA	TRBV6-6	TRBJ2-7	TGTGCCAGCAGTAAGGGGTACGAGCAGTACTTC	CASSKGYEQYF
NA	NA	TRBV4-3	TRBJ1-5	TGCGCCAGCAGCCAAGAGATATCAGCCGATCAGCCCCAGCATTTT	CASSQEISADQPQHF
NA	NA	TRBV30	TRBJ2-7	TGTGCCTGGAGCGCTCGTGGGGAGCAGTACTTC	CAWSARGEQYF
NA	TRBD1	TRBV28	TRBJ1-1	TGTGCCAGCAGTACGACAGGGTGGACTGAAGCTTTCTTT	CASSTTGWTEAFF
NA	NA	TRBV21-1	TRBJ1-2	TGTGCCAGCACCTATCCACGGGGGGCCAACTTTGATGGCTACACCTTC	CASTYPRGANFDGYTF
NA	NA	TRBV30	TRBJ2-2	TGTGCCTGGGGGGCCGGGGAGCTGTTTTTT	CAWGAGELFF
NA	NA	TRBV5-6	TRBJ2-3	TGTGCCAGCAGCTTGGAAGAGGGCGGCACGCAGTATTTT	CASSLEEGGTQYF
NA	TRBD2	TRBV5-1	TRBJ2-5	TGCGCCAGCAGCTTGGCATGGACTAGCGAGGAAGAGACCCAGTACTTC	CASSLAWTSEEETQYF
NA	NA	TRBV4-1	TRBJ2-7	TGCGCCAGCAGCCAAGATGCGGGGTACGAGCAGTACTTC	CASSQDAGYEQYF
once	TRBD1	TRBV15	TRBJ1-4	TGTGCCACCAGCAGGATAACCCCTGGACAGGGCCTCGGAGGGGCTAATGAAAAACTGTTTTTT	CATSRITPGQGLGGANEKLFF
NA	NA	TRBV11-2	TRBJ2-7	TGTGCCAGCAGCTTAGAGAGGTCAAGGCAGTACTTC	CASSLERSRQYF
once	NA	TRBV4-2	TRBJ1-5	TGTGCCAGCAGCCAAGATTTAGGCAGGCCCAATCAGCCCCAGCATTTT	CASSQDLGRPNQPQHF
NA	NA	TRBV2	TRBJ2-3	TGTGCCAGCAGTATACTATGGGATACGCAGTATTTT	CASSILWDTQYF